A selection of T cell receptor beta chains follows, all from one sample in a study of control samples from healthy donors and cancer patients. Profiled with immunoSEQ multiplex PCR; TCRdb holds only in-frame clones, not every one. The table has about 40,000 clones, approximately 90% seen once; the top ten hold 3% to 4.5%. Material: blood. The receptors here all came from a woman aged 45-65 years in good health. CDR3s include the opening cysteine and the closing phenylalanine or tryptophan. The D gene is left open where the match is weak. Not all rows give a size; the values are once, few, many and, for expanded clones, a class.

clone_size | j_call | d_call | v_call | cdr3_nt | cdr3_aa
NA | TRBJ2-5 | NA | TRBV5-8 | TGTGCCAGCAGCTGGGACCGCCGGGCCTCGGCAGAGACCCAGTACTTC | CASSWDRRASAETQYF
NA | TRBJ2-1 | TRBD2 | TRBV2 | TGTGCCAGCAGTTCACTAGCGGGGGCCGACAATGAGCAGTTCTTC | CASSSLAGADNEQFF
NA | TRBJ2-1 | TRBD1 | TRBV24-1 | TGTGCCACCAGTGATAAACAGGGGGCTTACAATGAGCAGTTCTTC | CATSDKQGAYNEQFF
NA | TRBJ1-2 | NA | TRBV7-2 | TGTGCCAGCAGCTTAACTATACAGACAGGCCGCTATGGCTACACCTTC | CASSLTIQTGRYGYTF
NA | TRBJ2-7 | NA | TRBV7-8 | TGTGCCAGCAGCTTAGCTGAGGCTAACTACGAGCAGTACTTC | CASSLAEANYEQYF
NA | TRBJ1-2 | NA | TRBV29-1 | TGCAGCGTTGAAGATCGGAGGACGGAGCAAAACTTTAACTATGGCTACACCTTC | CSVEDRRTEQNFNYGYTF
NA | TRBJ2-5 | NA | TRBV4-3 | TGCGCCACGGCACCCCCCGAGACCCAGTACTTC | CATAPPETQYF
NA | TRBJ1-1 | NA | TRBV5-6 | TGTGCCAGCACCCTCATAGGGGCTTTGAACACTGAAGCTTTCTTT | CASTLIGALNTEAFF
once | TRBJ1-1 | NA | TRBV4-3 | TGCGCCAGCAGCCAAGACAGAGGGGATAGGGTGAACACTGAAGCTTTCTTT | CASSQDRGDRVNTEAFF
NA | TRBJ1-5 | NA | TRBV18 | TGTGCCAGCTCCACAGAACTCGGCAATCAGCCCCAGCATTTT | CASSTELGNQPQHF
once | TRBJ1-2 | NA | TRBV28 | TGTGCCAGCAGTGTAGACAACTTTGGGTATGGCTACACCTTC | CASSVDNFGYGYTF
NA | TRBJ2-5 | NA | TRBV19 | TGTGCCAGTAGTATGGGGGACAAGGGACGAGAGACCCAGTACTTC | CASSMGDKGRETQYF
once | TRBJ1-2 | NA | TRBV28 | TGTGCCAGCAAAGGGTATGGCTACACCTTC | CASKGYGYTF
NA | TRBJ2-6 | NA | TRBV30 | TGTGCCTCCTACAGGGGCGGGGCTGGGGCCAACGTCCTGACTTTC | CASYRGGAGANVLTF
NA | TRBJ1-4 | NA | TRBV5-1 | TGCGCCAGCAGCTTGGGACAGAATGAAAAACTGTTTTTT | CASSLGQNEKLFF
NA | TRBJ2-3 | TRBD2 | TRBV2 | TGTGCCAGCAGGTTTAGCGGGGGGGCAAGGGATACGCAGTATTTT | CASRFSGGARDTQYF
NA | TRBJ1-2 | TRBD1 | TRBV19 | TGTGCCAGTAGTATCTCAGGGGGCGCGGACTATGGCTACACCTTC | CASSISGGADYGYTF
NA | TRBJ1-1 | NA | TRBV30 | TGTGCCTGGACCAACCGGGGACTCCTAAGCGACACTGAAGCTTTCTTT | CAWTNRGLLSDTEAFF
NA | TRBJ1-5 | NA | TRBV4-3 | TGCGCCAGCAGCCAAGGCCAGGGGACACAGCATTTT | CASSQGQGTQHF
NA | TRBJ1-4 | TRBD1 | TRBV3-1/TRBV3-2 | TGTGCCAGCAGCCGAAGGACAGGGGAGACGGAAAAACTGTTTTTT | CASSRRTGETEKLFF
once | TRBJ2-3 | TRBD2 | TRBV24-1 | TGTGCCACCAGGGGGGCGGGGGGGCCGAGAGATACGCAGTATTTT | CATRGAGGPRDTQYF
NA | TRBJ1-2 | TRBD1 | TRBV3-1/TRBV3-2 | TGTGCCAGCAGCCCGGGGACAGGGGGATGGAACTATGGCTACACCTTC | CASSPGTGGWNYGYTF
NA | TRBJ2-7 | TRBD1 | TRBV6-2/TRBV6-3 | TGTGCCAGCAGTCGAACCCCAGGGGGCGGGAACTACGAGCAGTACTTC | CASSRTPGGGNYEQYF
NA | TRBJ2-1 | TRBD2 | TRBV14 | TGTGCCAGCAGCCAAACTCGGGGGGGAAACAATGAGCAGTTCTTC | CASSQTRGGNNEQFF
NA | TRBJ1-1 | NA | TRBV28 | TGTGCCAGTCCTGACCGAGTGAACACTGAAGCTTTCTTT | CASPDRVNTEAFF
NA | TRBJ2-7 | TRBD2 | TRBV7-2 | TGTGCCAGCAGCTTAGAGGCTAGCGGGGGCTACGAGCAGTACTTC | CASSLEASGGYEQYF
NA | TRBJ1-1 | TRBD1 | TRBV5-6 | TGTGCCAGCAGCTTGGTTTCAGGGGGCCCTGAAGCTTTCTTT | CASSLVSGGPEAFF
NA | TRBJ1-1 | NA | TRBV28 | TGTGCCAGCCTCCGGGCCGACACTGAAGCTTTCTTT | CASLRADTEAFF
NA | TRBJ2-1 | NA | TRBV7-2 | TGTGCCAGCAGCACGGGACTGGGCAATGAGCAGTTCTTC | CASSTGLGNEQFF
NA | TRBJ1-1 | TRBD1 | TRBV11-3 | TGTGCCAGCAGCCGACGGACAGGGGACACTGAAGCTTTCTTT | CASSRRTGDTEAFF
once | TRBJ2-1 | NA | TRBV6-6 | TGTGCCAGCGGATACCAATCCGGTGAGCAGTTCTTC | CASGYQSGEQFF
NA | TRBJ2-5 | TRBD2 | TRBV5-4 | TGTGCCACCAAGCGGGGGGTCCAAGAGACCCAGTACTTC | CATKRGVQETQYF
NA | TRBJ2-2 | TRBD1 | TRBV19 | TGTGCCAGTAGAACAGGACAGGATCCCACCGGGGAGCTGTTTTTT | CASRTGQDPTGELFF
NA | TRBJ2-7 | NA | TRBV6-2/TRBV6-3 | TGTGCCAGCAGTTACCTTGGGTACGCCTACGAGCAGTACTTC | CASSYLGYAYEQYF
NA | TRBJ1-4 | TRBD1 | TRBV3-1/TRBV3-2 | TGTGCCAGCAGCCAAGGAACAGGGGGCTTGGAAAAACTGTTTTTT | CASSQGTGGLEKLFF
NA | TRBJ1-1 | NA | TRBV7-3 | TGTGCCAGCAGCTTTACAGGGTCCACTGAAGCTTTCTTT | CASSFTGSTEAFF
few | TRBJ2-1 | TRBD2 | TRBV7-2 | TGTGCCAGCAGCTTCCTAGCGGGGATCTCCTACAATGAGCAGTTCTTC | CASSFLAGISYNEQFF
NA | TRBJ1-3 | NA | TRBV3-1/TRBV3-2 | TGTGCCAGCAGCCGAAAGTTGGGGACGTCTGGAAACACCATATATTTT | CASSRKLGTSGNTIYF
NA | TRBJ2-1 | TRBD1 | TRBV4-2 | TGTGCCAGCAGATTAGGGACAGCGAACGATGAGCAGTTCTTC | CASRLGTANDEQFF
NA | TRBJ2-5 | NA | TRBV4-3 | TGCGCCAGCAGCCAAGCTGGGGCTAGTGGAGAGACCCAGTACTTC | CASSQAGASGETQYF
NA | TRBJ1-1 | NA | TRBV6-5 | TGTGCCAGCAGGGGACTGATTCTTGAAGCTTTCTTT | CASRGLILEAFF
NA | TRBJ1-4 | TRBD1 | TRBV7-9 | TGTGCCAGCAGCCCACCACCGGGACAGGGAGGGGAAAAACTGTTTTTT | CASSPPPGQGGEKLFF
NA | TRBJ2-5 | NA | TRBV7-2 | TGTGCCAGCAGCTTAGCGGTGGCAGAGACCCAGTACTTC | CASSLAVAETQYF
NA | TRBJ2-2 | NA | TRBV6-5 | TGTGCCAGCAGTTACGCCCTATCCAGGGCCGCCGGGGAGCTGTTTTTT | CASSYALSRAAGELFF
NA | TRBJ2-5 | NA | TRBV12-3/TRBV12-4 | TGTGCCAGCAGTTTCAATTCCGATGGGACCCAGTACTTC | CASSFNSDGTQYF
NA | TRBJ1-6 | NA | TRBV4-3 | TGCGCCAGCAGCCAAGGGGTCAACAATAATTCACCCCTCCACTTT | CASSQGVNNNSPLHF